Listed here are 31 T cell receptor beta chains from one sample, sequenced in a study of tumor and adjacent non-tumor tissue in lung cancer. RNA was extracted from bulk tissue without any cell sorting. The library came from three nested PCR rounds adapted from ARM-PCR protocols. TCRdb processed the multiplex PCR reads anew with MiXCR; each CDR3 protein has one entry. In the table there are 200,000 to 250,000 distinct CDR3 sequences, 71% of which are singletons. Sample: lung tumor tissue. The receptor source for this set is a man in his sixties with non-small cell lung cancer.

The V call is TRBV6-6, the J call TRBJ2-7; D not certain. V was pared by 3 bases and J by 2 bases, with 11 bases between. Germline assignment: CDR1 MNHNY and CDR2 SVGAGI (reference sequence). The length of the CDR3 is 14 residues. The CDR3 here is CASSYASTTYEQYF. The CDR3 bases are TGTGCCAGCAGTTATGCGTCTACGACCTACGAGCAGTACTTC.

This chain joins TRBV6-5 and TRBJ2-3; D gene ambiguous. V was clipped by 10 bases and J by 2 bases, with 13 bases between them. The CDR3 sequence is 13 residues long. From germline, CDR1 is MNHEY and CDR2 SVGAGI. CDR3 loop: CAITNTYTDTQYF. In nucleotides, the CDR3 is TGTGCCATCACTAATACCTACACAGATACGCAGTATTTT.

As to this clonotype: The germline gene is not matched at one end of the junction; a read error may be the cause. This rearrangement joins TRBV6-5 to TRBJ1-5, with D unclear. Germline CDR1 MNHEY, CDR2 SVGAGI. This CDR3 region has 14 residues. The CDR3 spells CASAIDYSDQPQHF. CDR3 bases: TGTGCCAGCGCGATAGATTATAGCGATCAGCCCCAGCATTTT.

Points on this clonotype: Given a much more abundant clone one base away, this may be a read error. For the CDR3, the DNA is TGTGCCAGCAATGACAGAATTTCTCCCTACGAGCAGTACTTC. It specifies CASNDRISPYEQYF. J is TRBJ2-7 and V is TRBV6-5, with D tentatively TRBD1 (5 bases). The CDR3 length is 14 residues. Trimming removed 7 bases from V and 2 bases from J, with 15 bases in between. Germline V CDR1 and CDR2: MNHEY, SVGAGI.

Note on this clonotype: Compared with germline, one end of the junction differs, possibly owing to a read error. The rearrangement links TRBV6-5 to TRBJ2-3; TRBD1 is a possible D gene (6 bases). Germline lookup yields CDR1 MNHEY and CDR2 SVGAGI. CDR3 size: 15 residues. The CDR3 DNA follows: TGTGCCAGCATTCGGACAGCCTATAGCACAGATACGCGGTATTTT. Translating gives CASIRTAYSTDTRYF.

This rearrangement joins TRBV20-1 to TRBJ1-2; D gene uncertain. Germline loops: CDR1 DFQATT, CDR2 SNEGSKA (reference sequence). V was pared by 5 bases and J by 5 bases, with 18 bases between. This CDR3 spans 14 amino acids. The CDR3 region is CSASEACSLYGYTF. The CDR3 DNA is TGCAGTGCTTCGGAGGCTTGTTCTTTATATGGCTACACCTTC.

CDR3 DNA: TGTGCCAGCAGTGCTAGCGGGGGGTCCACAGAGACCCAGTACTTC. Its protein is CASSASGGSTETQYF. The chain joins TRBV6-2 or TRBV6-3 to TRBJ2-5; 11 bases are a match to TRBD2. The junction had 6 bases not matched to a gene; V was cut back by 5 bases and J by 4 bases. In germline, CDR1 is MNHEY, CDR2 SVGEGT. The CDR3 is 15 amino acids.

This clonotype was found a few times. The chain links TRBV5-4 to TRBJ2-1; 7 bases are shared with TRBD1. The CDR3 has 16 amino acids. CDR1 and CDR2 (germline): SGHNT, YYREEE (reference sequence). The V segment lost 4 bases and the J segment 0 bases; nucleotides outside the gene matches: 7. CDR3 nucleotide sequence: TGTGCCAGCAGCCAGGGACAGACCAGCTCCTACAATGAGCAGTTCTTC. Protein sequence: CASSQGQTSSYNEQFF.

Comment on this clonotype: This may be a read error, as it is one base from a much larger clone. The CDR3 is CSARDQGTVDEKLFF. In DNA form, the CDR3 reads TGCAGTGCTAGAGATCAAGGGACGGTTGATGAAAAACTGTTTTTT. The rearrangement links TRBV20-1 to TRBJ1-4; D is possibly TRBD1 (5 bases). The CDR3 spans 15 residues. V was cut by 0 bases and J by 6 bases, with 14 bases left in between. The germline gives CDR1 DFQATT, CDR2 SNEGSKA (reference sequence).

This clonotype was observed a few times. V usage is TRBV4-3 and J usage is TRBJ1-6, with 8 bases aligning to TRBD1. The trim removed 5 bases at V and 7 bases at J, leaving 7 bases unmatched. Germline lookup yields CDR1 LGHNA and CDR2 YSLEER. CDR3 length: 15 amino acids. CDR3 nucleotide sequence: TGCGCCAGCAGCTCCGGACAGGGTGGAAATTCACCCCTCCACTTT. The encoded protein is CASSSGQGGNSPLHF.

CDR3 region: CASSPRLGMAEQYF. The CDR3 region has the DNA TGTGCCAGCAGCCCCCGGCTGGGGATGGCTGAGCAGTACTTC. The chain links TRBV7-9 to TRBJ2-7; D not certain. The CDR3 extends over 14 amino acids. V lost 5 bases and J 7 bases, leaving 18 bases between the germline ends. Germline CDR1 reads SEHNR; CDR2 reads FQNEAQ (reference sequence).

This clonotype was seen at least ten times. The chain recombines TRBV12-3 or TRBV12-4 with TRBJ2-5; 12 bases fit TRBD2. The CDR3 sequence is 17 residues long. V lost 8 bases to trimming and J lost 4 bases; unmatched junction nucleotides: 14. The CDR3 reads CASSSVIGLAGLETQYF. The CDR3 region has the DNA TGTGCCAGCTCCTCGGTTATAGGACTAGCGGGGCTAGAGACCCAGTACTTC.

Of note for this clonotype: A much larger clone differs from this one at a single base, so this may be a read error. V and J are TRBV4-2 and TRBJ1-2; no firm D call. The CDR3 loop spans 11 amino acids. From germline, CDR1 is LGHNA and CDR2 YNFKEQ. CDR3 coding DNA: TGTGCCAGCAACCAAGATAAAGGCTACACCTTC. It is translated as CASNQDKGYTF.

In this sample, this clonotype turned up a few times. One base away lies a much larger clone, so this may be a sequencing read error. This chain uses TRBV12-3 or TRBV12-4 with TRBJ1-4, with D possibly TRBD1 on 5 matching bases. Trimming removed 6 bases at V and 3 bases at J, with 23 bases between. This CDR3 is built from 18 residues. The CDR3 bases are TGTGCCAGCAGACCACTCGACGGGGGACCCGCAGCTAATGAAAAACTGTTTTTT. Its translation: CASRPLDGGPAANEKLFF.

The count of this clonotype is one. This chain connects TRBV5-1 to TRBJ2-7, with no clear D. This CDR3 region has 13 residues. V lost 5 bases, J lost 4 bases, and 13 bases lay in between. The germline V gene has CDR1 SGHRS and CDR2 YFSETQ. The CDR3 DNA sequence: TGCGCCAGCAGTTTCGGCCAGCATTACGAGCAGTACTTC. It is translated as CASSFGQHYEQYF.

This clonotype showed up many times. The chain combines TRBV4-2 with TRBJ2-3; D is unresolved. With 1 base removed from V and 2 bases from J, the gap between germline ends came to 10 bases. CDR1 and CDR2 (germline): LGHNA, YNFKEQ. CDR3 length: 15 residues. In nucleotides, the CDR3 is TGTGCCAGCAGCCAAGGTGCCGTTGTCACAGATACGCAGTATTTT. Translated: CASSQGAVVTDTQYF.

This clonotype has just a few counts. The genes are TRBV11-3 and TRBJ2-5; D might be TRBD2 (7 bases). This CDR3 contains 14 residues. Germline assignment: CDR1 SGHNT and CDR2 YENEEA. CDR3 protein: CVSSLGGLQETQYF. CDR3 nucleotides: TGTGTCAGTAGCTTAGGGGGACTACAAGAGACCCAGTACTTC.

A note on this clonotype: This may stem from a read error, because a much larger clone lies one nucleotide away. The chain is built from TRBV12-3 or TRBV12-4 and TRBJ2-3; no clear D. CDR3 length equals 12 residues. Trimming cost V 2 bases and J 6 bases, with 6 bases left between them. The CDR3 here is CASSLCFDTQYF. CDR3 nucleotide sequence: TGTGCCAGCAGTTTATGCTTTGATACGCAGTATTTT.

With respect to this clonotype: Compared with germline, one end of the junction differs, possibly owing to a read error. The chain couples TRBV20-1 to TRBJ2-7; D unclear. Germline V CDR1 and CDR2: DFQATT, SNEGSKA (reference sequence). CDR3 length equals 11 residues. In DNA, the CDR3 is TGCAGTGCACTCTGGGGAAGTGAGCAATACTTC. Translation: CSALWGSEQYF.

Notes on this clonotype: This may stem from a read error, because a much larger clone lies one nucleotide away. The chain joins TRBV20-1 to TRBJ2-3, with 12 positions matching TRBD2. Germline values: CDR1 DFQATT, CDR2 SNEGSKA (reference sequence). The CDR3 runs 15 residues. The CDR3 here is CSATPSGRASDTHYF. In DNA, the CDR3 is TGCAGTGCCACTCCTAGCGGGAGGGCCTCAGATACGCATTATTTT.

This clonotype occurred many times. The chain combines TRBV20-1 with TRBJ1-1; D not certain. This CDR3 has 14 residues. CDR1 is DFQATT, CDR2 SNEGSKA, per germline (reference sequence). Trimming removed 3 bases at V and 4 bases at J, with 15 bases between. The DNA for the CDR3 is TGCAGTGCTAGCACTCGAGTCATGGGCACTGAAGCTTTCTTT. Translated, it gives CSASTRVMGTEAFF.

Remarks on this clonotype: Just one base apart from a much larger clone, this may be a read error. The rearrangement uses TRBV4-2 and TRBJ1-1; D call uncertain. The V and J ends lost 7 bases and 1 base respectively, with 16 bases between them. Per the germline V gene, CDR1 is LGHNA and CDR2 is YNFKEQ. This CDR3 is built from 15 residues. The CDR3 here is CASNHADTTNTEAFF. For the CDR3, the DNA is TGTGCCAGCAACCACGCCGACACGACGAACACTGAAGCTTTCTTT.

A word on this clonotype: A read error may account for a junction end that differs from germline. This chain links TRBV20-1 with TRBJ1-5, with D possibly TRBD1 on 5 matching bases. The CDR3 length is 13 residues. Per the germline V gene, CDR1 is DFQATT and CDR2 is SNEGSKA (reference sequence). The CDR3 loop is CSASPGRDQPQHF. CDR3 in DNA: TGTAGTGCCAGTCCGGGGCGAGATCAGCCCCAGCATTTT.

V gene TRBV12-3 or TRBV12-4 combines with J gene TRBJ1-5; no clear D gene. Deletions cut 2 bases from V and 3 bases from J, with 5 bases between. The CDR3 is 13 residues long. The CDR3 DNA follows: TGTGCCAGCAGTTTATGGTACAATCAGCCCCAGCATTTT. Encoded protein: CASSLWYNQPQHF.

Turning to this clonotype: Possible read error: a much larger clone is one base away. The V and J genes are TRBV20-1 and TRBJ2-3; 7 bases line up with TRBD2. Germline values: CDR1 DFQATT, CDR2 SNEGSKA (reference sequence). Germline trimming cut 4 bases from V and 3 bases from J; bases unmatched to any gene: 10. The CDR3 totals 15 residues. CDR3 sequence: CSATGPGGLTDTQYF. The DNA of the CDR3 is TGCAGTGCTACCGGACCCGGGGGGTTGACAGATACGCAGTATTTT.

Points on this clonotype: This likely comes from a read error, as the CDR3 has no conserved phenylalanine or tryptophan at its end. No DNA is shown, since the ends of the CDR3 on it are uncertain; the CDR3 is the one TCRdb lists. The chain has TRBV7-9 and TRBJ1-2. Germline V gene data show CDR1 as SEHNR and CDR2 as FQNEAQ (reference sequence). The CDR3 is 14 residues long, counting both termini. This chain's CDR3 is CASSSSSADYGYIS.

The CDR3 bases are TGTGCCAGCAGACCAATCGGCGGGGGACCCGCAACTAATGAAAAACTGTTTTTT. The encoded protein is CASRPIGGGPATNEKLFF. This chain joins TRBV12-3 or TRBV12-4 and TRBJ1-4, with D perhaps matching TRBD1 (5 bases). Trimming removed 6 bases from V and 0 bases from J, with 20 bases in between. The length of the CDR3 is 18 residues.

The rearrangement joins TRBV7-8 to TRBJ1-1, with 7 bases that match TRBD1. V shed 5 bases, J shed 4 bases, and the junction held 4 bases outside the gene matches. Germline V gene data show CDR1 as SGHVS and CDR2 as FQNEAQ. The CDR3 has 13 amino acids. CDR3 in DNA: TGTGCCAGCAGCCCCGACAGGGTCACTGAAGCTTTCTTT. This encodes CASSPDRVTEAFF. The full variable domain, with the rest looked up from reference TRBV7-8 and TRBJ1-1, is GAGVSQSPRYKVAKRGQDVALRCDPISGHVSLFWYQQALGQGPEFLTYFQNEAQLDKSGLPSDRFFAERPEGSVSTLKIQRTQQEDSAVYLCASSPDRVTEAFFGQGTRLTVV.

The chain joins TRBV20-1 to TRBJ2-1; TRBD2 agrees at 11 bases. CDR1 and CDR2 (germline): DFQATT, SNEGSKA (reference sequence). J was trimmed by 7 bases and V by 6 bases; bases with no gene match: 20. CDR3 size: 18 residues. This CDR3 reads CSASAISGGGAARNEQFF. The CDR3 coding sequence is TGCAGTGCAAGCGCAATTAGCGGGGGGGGCGCAGCGAGGAATGAGCAGTTCTTC.

This clonotype was picked up many times. V is TRBV11-3 and J is TRBJ2-3; possibly TRBD1 for D (5 bases). Trimming pared 3 bases from V and 0 bases from J, leaving 10 bases between. The CDR3 covers 15 residues. Germline-derived CDR1 and CDR2 are SGHNT and YENEEA. The CDR3 region is CASSFGGASTDTQYF. CDR3 nucleotides: TGTGCCAGCAGCTTTGGTGGGGCTAGCACAGATACGCAGTATTTT. The entire variable domain, with the rest obtained from reference TRBV11-3 and TRBJ2-3, is as follows: EAGVVQSPRYKIIEKKQPVAFWCNPISGHNTLYWYLQNLGQGPELLIRYENEEAVDDSQLPKDRFSAERLKGVDSTLKIQPAELGDSAVYLCASSFGGASTDTQYFGPGTRLTVL.

This chain uses TRBV14 with TRBJ2-5; D gene ambiguous. This CDR3 spans 14 amino acids. Trimming stripped 1 base from V and 5 bases from J, with 11 bases between. Germline V gene data show CDR1 as SGHDN and CDR2 as FVKESK. The CDR3 DNA reads as TGTGCCAGCAGCCAAGTTGGTCCTCGGGAGACCCAGTACTTC. Its translation is CASSQVGPRETQYF.